Following are 2 T cell receptor beta chains from one sample sequenced in a study of shared clonotypes between healthy human individuals. The table came from immunoSEQ multiplex PCR; TCRdb's copy has only in-frame clones and leaves some out. This sample has more than 2 million clones, with about 95% found just once. CD8 cells classed as naive were CD45RO-negative and positively selected for CCR7, excluding terminally differentiated effector memory CD45RA+ cells. Sequenced input: naive CD8+ T cells sorted from blood. The receptor set was obtained from a man between 18 and 29 years old in good health.

This rearrangement joins TRBV7-9 to TRBJ2-7; perhaps D is TRBD1 or TRBD2 (6 bases each). Germline V gene lookup returns CDR1 SEHNR and CDR2 FQNEAQ (reference sequence). This CDR3 has 16 amino acids. Trimming stripped 1 base from V and 1 base from J, with 14 bases between. CDR3 sequence reads: CASSLGGGLISYEQYF. The DNA of the CDR3 is TGTGCCAGCAGCTTAGGTGGGGGGCTAATATCCTACGAGCAGTACTTC.

V and J are TRBV19 and TRBJ1-5; D gene uncertain. Germline V lookup: CDR1 LNHDA, CDR2 SQIVND (reference sequence). The length of the CDR3 is 14 residues. V shed 6 bases and J shed 16 bases, with 25 bases lying between them. In nucleotides, the CDR3 is TGTGCCAGTAGCTCAAGTGGACCGTCCAAATCACAACATTTT. Its protein product is CASSSSGPSKSQHF.